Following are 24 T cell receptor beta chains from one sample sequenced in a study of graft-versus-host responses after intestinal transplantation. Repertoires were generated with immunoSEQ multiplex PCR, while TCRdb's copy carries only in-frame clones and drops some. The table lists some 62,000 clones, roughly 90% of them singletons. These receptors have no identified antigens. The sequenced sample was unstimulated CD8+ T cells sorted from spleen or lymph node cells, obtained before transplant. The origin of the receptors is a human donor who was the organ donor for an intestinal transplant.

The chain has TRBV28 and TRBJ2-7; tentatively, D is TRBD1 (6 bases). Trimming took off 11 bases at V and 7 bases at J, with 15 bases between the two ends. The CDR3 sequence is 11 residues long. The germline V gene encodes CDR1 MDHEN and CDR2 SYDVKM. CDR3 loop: CAEKEGEEQYF. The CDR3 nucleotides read TGTGCCGAAAAAGAGGGGGAAGAGCAGTACTTC.

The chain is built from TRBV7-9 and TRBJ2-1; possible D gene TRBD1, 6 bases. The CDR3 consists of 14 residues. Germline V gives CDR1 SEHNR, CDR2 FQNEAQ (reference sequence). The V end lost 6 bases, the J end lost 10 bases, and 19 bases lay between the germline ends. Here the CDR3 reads CASSHRARPIEQFF. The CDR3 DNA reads TGTGCCAGCAGTCACAGGGCCCGGCCAATAGAGCAGTTCTTC.

CDR3 protein: CASRIGTGDPYEQYF. In DNA form, the CDR3 reads TGTGCCAGCAGGATAGGGACAGGGGACCCCTACGAGCAGTACTTC. The rearrangement uses TRBV6-5 and TRBJ2-5; 10 bases match TRBD1. Near its end, the DNA agrees better with TRBJ2-7, so the J call may be wrong. The germline V gene has CDR1 MNHEY and CDR2 SVGAGI. The CDR3 is 15 amino acids.

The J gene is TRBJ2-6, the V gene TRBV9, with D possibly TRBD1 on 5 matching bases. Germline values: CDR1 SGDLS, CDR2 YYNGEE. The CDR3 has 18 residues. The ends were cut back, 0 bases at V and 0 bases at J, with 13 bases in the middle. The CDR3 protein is CASSVERGDNSGANVLTF. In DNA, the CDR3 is TGTGCCAGCAGCGTAGAAAGGGGTGACAACTCTGGGGCCAACGTCCTGACTTTC.

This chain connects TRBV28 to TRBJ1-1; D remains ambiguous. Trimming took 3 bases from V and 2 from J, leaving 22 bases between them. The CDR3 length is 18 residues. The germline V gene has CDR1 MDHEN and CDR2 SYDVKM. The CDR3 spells CASSFPSLGGLGNTEAFF. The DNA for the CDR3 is TGTGCCAGCAGTTTCCCCTCCCTAGGAGGGCTGGGAAACACTGAAGCTTTCTTT.

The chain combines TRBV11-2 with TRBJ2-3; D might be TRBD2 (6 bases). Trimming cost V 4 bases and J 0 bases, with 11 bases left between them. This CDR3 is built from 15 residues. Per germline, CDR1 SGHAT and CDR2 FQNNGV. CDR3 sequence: CASSSDYPSTDTQYF. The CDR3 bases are TGTGCCAGCAGCTCGGACTACCCTAGCACAGATACGCAGTATTTT. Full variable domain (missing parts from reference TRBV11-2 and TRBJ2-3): EAGVAQSPRYKIIEKRQSVAFWCNPISGHATLYWYQQILGQGPKLLIQFQNNGVVDDSQLPKDRFSAERLKGVDSTLKIQPAKLEDSAVYLCASSSDYPSTDTQYFGPGTRLTVL.

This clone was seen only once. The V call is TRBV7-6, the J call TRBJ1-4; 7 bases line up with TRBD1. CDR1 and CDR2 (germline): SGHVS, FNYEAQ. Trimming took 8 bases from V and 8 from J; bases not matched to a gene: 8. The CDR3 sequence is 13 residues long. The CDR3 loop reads CASGLGTDEKLFF. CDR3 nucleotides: TGTGCCAGCGGTCTAGGGACAGACGAAAAACTGTTTTTT.

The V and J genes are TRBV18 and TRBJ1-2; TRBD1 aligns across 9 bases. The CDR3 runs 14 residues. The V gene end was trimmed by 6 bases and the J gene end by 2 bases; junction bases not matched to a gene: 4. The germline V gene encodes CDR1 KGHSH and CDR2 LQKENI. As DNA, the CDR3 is TGTGCCAGCTCCCGACAGGGGGTAAACTATGGCTACACCTTC. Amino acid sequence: CASSRQGVNYGYTF.

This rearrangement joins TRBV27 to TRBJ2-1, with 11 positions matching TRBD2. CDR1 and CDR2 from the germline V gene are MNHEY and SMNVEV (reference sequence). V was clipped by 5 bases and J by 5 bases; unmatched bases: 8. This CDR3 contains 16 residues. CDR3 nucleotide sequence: TGTGCCAGCAGTCCCTCCCCTAGCGGGAGGAACAATGAGCAGTTCTTC. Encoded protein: CASSPSPSGRNNEQFF.

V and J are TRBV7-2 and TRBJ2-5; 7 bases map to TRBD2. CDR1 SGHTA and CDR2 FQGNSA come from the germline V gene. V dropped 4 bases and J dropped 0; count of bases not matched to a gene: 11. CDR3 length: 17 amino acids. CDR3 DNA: TGTGCCAGCAGCTCTGTTTGGCGGGGAGGGTACCAAGAGACCCAGTACTTC. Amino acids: CASSSVWRGGYQETQYF.

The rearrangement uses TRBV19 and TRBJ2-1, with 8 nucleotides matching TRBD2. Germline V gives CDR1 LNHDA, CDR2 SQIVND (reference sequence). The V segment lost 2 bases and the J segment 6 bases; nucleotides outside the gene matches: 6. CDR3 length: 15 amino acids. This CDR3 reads CASSIKAGDSNEQFF. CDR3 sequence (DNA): TGTGCCAGTAGTATAAAAGCGGGGGACTCCAATGAGCAGTTCTTC.

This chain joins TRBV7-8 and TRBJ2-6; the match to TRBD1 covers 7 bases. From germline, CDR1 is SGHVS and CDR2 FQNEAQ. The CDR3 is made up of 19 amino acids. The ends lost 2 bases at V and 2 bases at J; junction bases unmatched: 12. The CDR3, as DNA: TGTGCCAGCAGCTTACCTAGTGGGACAGATAGGACTGGGGCCAACGTCCTGACTTTC. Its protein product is CASSLPSGTDRTGANVLTF.

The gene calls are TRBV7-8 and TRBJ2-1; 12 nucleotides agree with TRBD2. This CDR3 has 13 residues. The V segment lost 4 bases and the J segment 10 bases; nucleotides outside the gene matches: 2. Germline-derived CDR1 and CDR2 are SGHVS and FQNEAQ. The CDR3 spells CASSSGTSGEQFF. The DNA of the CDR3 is TGTGCCAGCAGCTCCGGGACTAGCGGGGAGCAGTTCTTC.

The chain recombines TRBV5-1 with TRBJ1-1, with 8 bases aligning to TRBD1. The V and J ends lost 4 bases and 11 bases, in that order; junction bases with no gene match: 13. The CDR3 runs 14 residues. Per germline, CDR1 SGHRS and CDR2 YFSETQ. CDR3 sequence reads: CASSAPDRDFRAFF. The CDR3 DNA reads TGCGCCAGCAGCGCACCGGACAGGGATTTTCGGGCTTTCTTT.

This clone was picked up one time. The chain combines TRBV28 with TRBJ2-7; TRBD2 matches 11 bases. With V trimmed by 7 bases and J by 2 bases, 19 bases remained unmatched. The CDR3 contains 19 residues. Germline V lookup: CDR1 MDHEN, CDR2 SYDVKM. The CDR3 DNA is TGTGCCAGCAACCTGGGGGACAGGGTTCGACTAGCGGGGCCCTACGAGCAGTACTTC. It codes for CASNLGDRVRLAGPYEQYF.

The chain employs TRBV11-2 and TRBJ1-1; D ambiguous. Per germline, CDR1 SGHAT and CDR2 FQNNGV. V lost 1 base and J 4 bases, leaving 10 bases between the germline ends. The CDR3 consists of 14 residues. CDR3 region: CASSLAAVSTEAFF. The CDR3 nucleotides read TGTGCCAGCAGCTTAGCGGCGGTAAGCACTGAAGCTTTCTTT.

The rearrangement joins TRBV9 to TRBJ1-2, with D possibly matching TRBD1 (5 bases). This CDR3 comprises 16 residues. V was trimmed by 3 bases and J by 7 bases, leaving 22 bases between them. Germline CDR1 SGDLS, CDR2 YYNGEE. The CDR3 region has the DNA TGTGCCAGCAGCGGTACCTACCGGGAGGGGATGGGTGGCTACACCTTC. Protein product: CASSGTYREGMGGYTF.

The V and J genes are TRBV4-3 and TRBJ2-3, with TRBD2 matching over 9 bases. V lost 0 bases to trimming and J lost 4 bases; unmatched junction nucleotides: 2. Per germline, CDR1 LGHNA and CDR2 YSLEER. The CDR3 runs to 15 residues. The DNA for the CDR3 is TGCGCCAGCAGCCAAGACAAGCGGGGGGCAGATACGCAGTATTTT. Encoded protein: CASSQDKRGADTQYF.

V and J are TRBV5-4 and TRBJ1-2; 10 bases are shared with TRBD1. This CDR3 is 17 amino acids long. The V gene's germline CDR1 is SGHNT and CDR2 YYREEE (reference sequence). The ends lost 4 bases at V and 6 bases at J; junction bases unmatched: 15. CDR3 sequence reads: CASSIEPGQGDFNGYTF. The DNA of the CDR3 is TGTGCCAGCAGCATCGAGCCCGGACAGGGGGATTTCAATGGCTACACCTTC.

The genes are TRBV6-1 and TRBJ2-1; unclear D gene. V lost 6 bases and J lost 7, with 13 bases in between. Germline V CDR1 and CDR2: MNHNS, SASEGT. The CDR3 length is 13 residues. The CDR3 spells CASRDLNGNEQFF. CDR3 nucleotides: TGTGCCAGCAGAGATCTAAACGGGAATGAGCAGTTCTTC.

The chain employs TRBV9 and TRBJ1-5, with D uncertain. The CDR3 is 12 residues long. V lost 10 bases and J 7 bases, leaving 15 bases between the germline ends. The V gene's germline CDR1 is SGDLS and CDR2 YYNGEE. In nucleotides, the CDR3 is TGTGCCGGCGAGGTGGTAGGACAGCCCCAGCATTTT. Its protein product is CAGEVVGQPQHF.

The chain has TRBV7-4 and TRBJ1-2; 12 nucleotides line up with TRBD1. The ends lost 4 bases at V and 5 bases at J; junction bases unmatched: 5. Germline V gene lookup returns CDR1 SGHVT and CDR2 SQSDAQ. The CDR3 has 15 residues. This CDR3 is CASSSPGQGAYGYTF. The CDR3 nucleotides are TGTGCCAGCAGCTCTCCGGGACAGGGGGCGTATGGCTACACCTTC.

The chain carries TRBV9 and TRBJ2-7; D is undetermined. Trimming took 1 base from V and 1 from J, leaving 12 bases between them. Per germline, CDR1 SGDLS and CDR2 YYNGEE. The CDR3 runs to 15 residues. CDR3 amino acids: CASSVSPALSYEQYF. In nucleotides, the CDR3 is TGTGCCAGCAGCGTAAGCCCCGCCCTTTCCTACGAGCAGTACTTC.

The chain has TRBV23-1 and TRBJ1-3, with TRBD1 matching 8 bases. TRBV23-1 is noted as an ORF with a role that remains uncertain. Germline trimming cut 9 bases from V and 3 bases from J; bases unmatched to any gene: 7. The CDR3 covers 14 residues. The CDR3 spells CAREDRGNGNTIYF. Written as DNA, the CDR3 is TGCGCCAGGGAAGACAGGGGAAATGGAAACACCATATATTTT.